Each of the 17 T cell receptor beta chains below was sequenced from the same sample in a study of shared clonotypes between healthy human individuals. Data came from immunoSEQ multiplex PCR; TCRdb stores just in-frame clones and leaves some out. Altogether 2 million to 2.5 million clones are present, more than 90% being singletons, with the ten largest covering 0.13%. The sequencing input was naive CD4+ T cells sorted from blood. Regarding subset: CD45RA+ positively selected. All receptors derive from a man younger than 35 in good health.

The chain employs TRBV5-1 and TRBJ2-5; D assignment may be TRBD1 or TRBD2 (5 bases each). Germline V gene sequence: CDR1 SGHRS, CDR2 YFSETQ. There are 17 residues in the CDR3. Trimming took off 1 base at V and 4 bases at J, with 20 bases between the two ends. The CDR3 DNA follows: TGCGCCAGCAGCTTGTCTGACGGGGCCCCGAAGGGAGAGACCCAGTACTTC. Amino acids: CASSLSDGAPKGETQYF.

The genes are TRBV9 and TRBJ2-1; a weak D match, TRBD2 (6 bases). V was pared by 6 bases and J by 7 bases, with 14 bases between. The CDR3 contains 13 residues. Germline CDR1 is SGDLS and CDR2 is YYNGEE. The CDR3, as DNA: TGTGCCAGCACCCCGGGGGTGGGGAATGAGCAGTTCTTC. Amino acids: CASTPGVGNEQFF.

The chain's CDR3 is CASSLRLNTYNEQFF. The CDR3, as DNA: TGCGCCAGCAGCTTGAGGCTAAACACCTACAATGAGCAGTTCTTC. The chain recombines TRBV5-1 with TRBJ2-1; no firm D call. V was trimmed by 1 base and J by 2 bases, leaving 10 bases between them. Per germline, CDR1 SGHRS and CDR2 YFSETQ. This CDR3 contains 15 residues.

The chain has TRBV10-3 and TRBJ1-5; 11 bases line up with TRBD1. Germline V gene data show CDR1 as ENHRY and CDR2 as SYGVKD. Trimming at V came to 4 bases and at J to 6 bases, leaving 5 bases not matched to a gene. This CDR3 comprises 15 residues. The DNA for the CDR3 is TGTGCCATCAGTGCAGGGACAGGGGGGACTCAGCCCCAGCATTTT. Amino acids: CAISAGTGGTQPQHF.

The V and J genes are TRBV30 and TRBJ1-1, with 7 bases fitting TRBD1. The CDR3 is 15 residues long. Germline trimming cut 6 bases from V and 0 bases from J; bases unmatched to any gene: 10. Germline V gives CDR1 GTSNPN, CDR2 SVGIG (reference sequence). CDR3 nucleotide sequence: TGTGCCTGTGAGGGACAGACCTATCTGAACACTGAAGCTTTCTTT. It encodes CACEGQTYLNTEAFF. The full variable domain, with the rest looked up from reference TRBV30 and TRBJ1-1, is SQTIHQWPATLVQPVGSPLSLECTVEGTSNPNLYWYRQAAGRGLQLLFYSVGIGQISSEVPQNLSASRPQDRQFILSSKKLLLSDSGFYLCACEGQTYLNTEAFFGQGTRLTVV.

The chain joins TRBV19 to TRBJ1-4, with a weak D call TRBD1 (5 bases). Germline V CDR1 and CDR2: LNHDA, SQIVND (reference sequence). V lost 4 bases and J lost 3, with 9 bases in between. This CDR3 comprises 14 residues. The CDR3 here is CASSTGLANEKLFF. The CDR3 nucleotides read TGTGCCAGTAGTACAGGGTTGGCTAATGAAAAACTGTTTTTT.

The gene calls are TRBV28 and TRBJ1-6; unclear D gene. The CDR3 has 14 amino acids. The V end was cut by 4 bases, the J end by 6 bases, with 10 bases between. CDR1 MDHEN and CDR2 SYDVKM come from the germline V gene. CDR3: CASSSAHRNSPLHF. For the CDR3, the DNA is TGTGCCAGCAGTTCGGCCCACCGTAATTCACCCCTCCACTTT.

The genes are TRBV7-8 and TRBJ2-5, with 8 bases identical to TRBD2. The CDR3 covers 15 residues. Looked up from germline, CDR1 is SGHVS and CDR2 is FQNEAQ. J was trimmed by 4 bases and V by 5 bases; bases with no gene match: 9. DNA of the CDR3: TGTGCCAGCAGCCTTAGCGGGGCTAGCGGAGAGACCCAGTACTTC. Translating it yields CASSLSGASGETQYF.

In this sample, this clone turned up once. V and J are TRBV2 and TRBJ1-4, with 9 positions matching TRBD1. The V gene end was trimmed by 6 bases and the J gene end by 8 bases; junction bases not matched to a gene: 7. CDR3 length equals 14 residues. Germline assignment: CDR1 SNHLY and CDR2 FYNNEI. The DNA of the CDR3 is TGTGCCAGCAGAGGGGACAGGGAGGGAGAAAAACTGTTTTTT. The encoded protein is CASRGDREGEKLFF.

The V gene is TRBV29-1, the J gene TRBJ1-1; no definite D call. Deletions cut 2 bases from V and 8 bases from J, with 9 bases between. Germline CDR1 is SQVTM and CDR2 is ANQGSEA. This CDR3 is built from 11 residues. Written as DNA, the CDR3 is TGCAGCGTTGAACAGTTTCTGGAAGCTTTCTTT. It codes for CSVEQFLEAFF.

J is TRBJ1-6 and V is TRBV10-2; no clear D. Trimming stripped 3 bases from V and 2 bases from J, with 8 bases between. This CDR3 is built from 15 residues. Germline V lookup: CDR1 WSHSY, CDR2 SAAADI. CDR3 protein: CASSDRETYNSPLHF. The CDR3 DNA is TGCGCCAGCAGTGACCGGGAAACCTATAATTCACCCCTCCACTTT.

J is TRBJ2-1 and V is TRBV28, with TRBD1 matching 7 bases. Germline V lookup: CDR1 MDHEN, CDR2 SYDVKM. CDR3 length equals 15 residues. V trimming: 5 bases; J trimming: 5 bases; junction bases outside the gene matches: 9. CDR3 DNA sequence: TGTGCCAGCAGTGACCGGGACAGACCTCACAATGAGCAGTTCTTC. Translating gives CASSDRDRPHNEQFF.

V usage is TRBV5-1 and J usage is TRBJ2-7, with D perhaps matching TRBD1 or TRBD2 (6 bases each). V lost 4 bases to trimming and J lost 5 bases, with 19 bases between them. The CDR3 is 15 residues long. Germline V CDR1 and CDR2: SGHRS, YFSETQ. Here the CDR3 reads CASSTSGGGGHEQYF. The CDR3 nucleotides are TGCGCCAGCAGCACGAGTGGAGGGGGTGGTCACGAGCAGTACTTC. The whole variable domain, filled in from reference TRBV5-1 and TRBJ2-7, reads KAGVTQTPRYLIKTRGQQVTLSCSPISGHRSVSWYQQTPGQGLQFLFEYFSETQRNKGNFPGRFSGRQFSNSRSEMNVSTLELGDSALYLCASSTSGGGGHEQYFGPGTRLTVT.

The rearrangement uses TRBV30 and TRBJ2-1, with D perhaps assigned TRBD1 or TRBD2 (5 bases each). CDR1 and CDR2 (germline): GTSNPN, SVGIG (reference sequence). V gave up 4 bases and J gave up 6 bases, with 16 bases separating them. The CDR3 contains 14 residues. For the CDR3, the DNA is TGTGCCTGGACACCGGGACCCCCTGCCAATGAGCAGTTCTTC. It is translated as CAWTPGPPANEQFF.

The chain uses TRBV5-1 and TRBJ1-2; a possible D gene is TRBD1 (5 bases). Trimming cost V 6 bases and J 4 bases, with 13 bases left between them. Germline CDR1 reads SGHRS; CDR2 reads YFSETQ. The CDR3 covers 13 residues. The CDR3 protein is CASTIGTAYGYTF. CDR3 bases: TGCGCCAGCACCATAGGGACGGCCTATGGCTACACCTTC.

This clone was picked up one time. This CDR3 is CASSPTAGKRDEQYF. The CDR3 DNA follows: TGTGCCAGCAGCCCTACGGCGGGTAAAAGGGACGAGCAGTACTTC. The chain is built from TRBV7-9 and TRBJ2-7; D possibly corresponds to TRBD2 (5 bases). V gave up 5 bases and J gave up 5 bases, with 19 bases separating them. CDR1 is SEHNR, CDR2 FQNEAQ, per germline (reference sequence). The CDR3 contains 15 residues.

V is TRBV6-1 and J is TRBJ2-7, with 9 nucleotides matching TRBD1. CDR1 is MNHNS and CDR2 is SASEGT in the germline V gene. The trim removed 4 bases at V and 1 base at J, leaving 5 bases unmatched. This CDR3 has 15 residues. The CDR3 here is CASSASQGASYEQYF. CDR3 bases: TGTGCCAGCAGTGCCTCACAGGGGGCTTCCTACGAGCAGTACTTC.